The 16 T cell receptor beta chains below all came from one sample that was sequenced in a study of blood T cell repertoires in COVID-19. The data were produced by immunoSEQ multiplex PCR, yet TCRdb's version contains in-frame clones alone and is incomplete. The data contain 330,000 or so clones, approximately 86% of them singletons. The sequenced sample consisted of peripheral blood. Receptor source: a man aged 30-40 years with COVID-19, enrolled during active disease.

The chain joins TRBV5-4 to TRBJ2-5, with a tentative D call TRBD2 (6 bases). The CDR3 has 15 amino acids. With 3 bases removed from V and 5 bases from J, the gap between germline ends came to 17 bases. From germline, CDR1 is SGHNT and CDR2 YYREEE (reference sequence). The CDR3, as DNA: TGTGCCAGCAGCTCCACCAGCGGGTTGAGGGAGACCCAGTACTTC. The encoded protein is CASSSTSGLRETQYF.

V is TRBV4-3 and J is TRBJ2-1, with 12 bases fitting TRBD2. CDR3 length: 18 amino acids. The V and J ends lost 0 bases and 7 bases, in that order; junction bases with no gene match: 10. Per the germline V gene, CDR1 is LGHNA and CDR2 is YSLEER. DNA of the CDR3: TGCGCCAGCAGCCAAGAGCGCCCCTCTAGCGGGAGGGCGAATGAGCAGTTCTTC. It translates to CASSQERPSSGRANEQFF.

V is TRBV6-2 or TRBV6-3 and J is TRBJ2-7, with 12 bases identical to TRBD2. This CDR3 contains 17 residues. Germline assignment: CDR1 MNHEY and CDR2 SVGEGT. Trimming took 0 bases from V and 5 from J; bases not matched to a gene: 8. This CDR3 is CASSYSTSGSSLNEQYF. The CDR3 DNA reads TGTGCCAGCAGTTACTCGACTAGCGGGAGTTCGCTGAACGAGCAGTACTTC.

This clone occurred once. This chain links TRBV21-1 with TRBJ2-7; TRBD1 is taken as the D call from the table, unchecked against the DNA. TRBV21-1 is an annotated pseudogene. The CDR3 is 15 amino acids. DNA for the CDR3: TGTGCCAGCAGCACTTGGACAGGGAGGATCTACGAGCAGTACTTC. The encoded protein is CASSTWTGRIYEQYF.

The chain is built from TRBV25-1 and TRBJ2-7, with a tentative D call TRBD2 (5 bases). This CDR3 spans 14 amino acids. Trimming removed 4 bases from V and 3 bases from J, with 13 bases in between. Germline CDR1 and CDR2: MGHDK and SYGVNS. DNA of the CDR3: TGTGCCAGCAGTGGAGGGAAGGGAAGCTACGAGCAGTACTTC. Its translation: CASSGGKGSYEQYF.

The chain is built from TRBV5-1 and TRBJ2-5, with 11 positions matching TRBD2. There are 18 residues in the CDR3. The germline V gene encodes CDR1 SGHRS and CDR2 YFSETQ. V shed 4 bases, J shed 5 bases, and the junction held 16 bases outside the gene matches. The CDR3 DNA reads as TGCGCCAGCAGCGCCGGGACTAGCGGTCGATTTGGGCGGGAGACCCAGTACTTC. It specifies CASSAGTSGRFGRETQYF.

The V call is TRBV4-1, the J call TRBJ2-7; D might be TRBD2 (6 bases). Germline CDR1 and CDR2: MGHRA and YSYEKL. This CDR3 comprises 17 residues. With 1 base removed from V and 2 bases from J, the gap between germline ends came to 18 bases. The CDR3 loop is CASSQVPLANSPYEQYF. The CDR3, as DNA: TGCGCCAGCAGCCAAGTTCCCCTAGCGAATAGCCCCTACGAGCAGTACTTC.

The rearrangement uses TRBV6-4 and TRBJ1-2; possibly TRBD1 for D (5 bases). CDR1 and CDR2 (germline): MRHNA, SNTAGT. This CDR3 contains 13 residues. Trimming removed 6 bases from V and 8 bases from J, with 16 bases in between. CDR3 in DNA: TGTGCCAGCAGGGAGGGAAGGGGACTAGGCTACACCTTC. It is translated as CASREGRGLGYTF.

This clone appeared once. This sequence joins TRBV7-8 and TRBJ2-5; 9 nucleotides match TRBD2. Unmatched junction bases numbered 19, after V lost 7 bases and J lost 4 bases. The CDR3 loop spans 18 amino acids. The germline CDR1 and CDR2 sequences are SGHVS and FQNEAQ. The CDR3 nucleotides read TGTGCCAGCACCAGATTTAGGTTTATTAGCGGGGGCCGAGAGACCCAGTACTTC. It encodes CASTRFRFISGGRETQYF.

This clone was detected once. The rearrangement uses TRBV19 and TRBJ2-3; 7 bases map to TRBD2. Germline assignment: CDR1 LNHDA and CDR2 SQIVND (reference sequence). The CDR3 length is 13 residues. The V segment lost 9 bases and the J segment 3 bases; nucleotides outside the gene matches: 6. For the CDR3, the DNA is TGTGCCAGCAGCGGGGATAGAACAGATACGCAGTATTTT. It yields the protein CASSGDRTDTQYF.

This clone showed up just a few times. The chain recombines TRBV29-1 with TRBJ1-2, with 9 bases identical to TRBD1. Trimming removed 7 bases from V and 7 bases from J; junction bases left unmatched: 10. Germline CDR1 reads SQVTM; CDR2 reads ANQGSEA. CDR3 length: 13 amino acids. The CDR3 nucleotides are TGCAGCGGCCTCACGGGACAGGGACGTGGCTACACCTTC. Its protein is CSGLTGQGRGYTF.

This clone was observed a handful of times. The chain is built from TRBV7-3 and TRBJ2-1, with 9 bases aligning to TRBD2. The germline CDR1 and CDR2 sequences are SGHTA and FQGTGA. The CDR3 is 14 residues long. The junction had 2 bases not matched to a gene; V was cut back by 5 bases and J by 3 bases. The DNA of the CDR3 is TGTGCCAGCAGCCAAGCGGGGGGCTACAATGAGCAGTTCTTC. It codes for CASSQAGGYNEQFF.

This clone appeared once. The rearrangement links TRBV27 to TRBJ2-7, with 8 bases aligning to TRBD1. V gave up 5 bases and J gave up 2 bases; unmatched junction bases: 8. Germline loops: CDR1 MNHEY, CDR2 SMNVEV (reference sequence). This CDR3 contains 15 residues. CDR3 nucleotide sequence: TGTGCCAGCAGTCCTCGGGCAGGGGGCCCCTACGAGCAGTACTTC. Translating gives CASSPRAGGPYEQYF.

This chain uses TRBV7-2 with TRBJ1-2; 10 bases agree with TRBD1. The V and J ends lost 5 bases and 3 bases, in that order; junction bases with no gene match: 6. This CDR3 region has 15 residues. The germline gives CDR1 SGHTA, CDR2 FQGNSA. CDR3 region: CASSEPGQGHYGYTF. The DNA of the CDR3 is TGTGCCAGCAGCGAACCGGGACAGGGGCACTATGGCTACACCTTC.

The CDR3 protein is CASSPGSGANVLTF. The CDR3 region has the DNA TGTGCCAGCAGCCCGGGGTCTGGGGCCAACGTCCTGACTTTC. The chain is built from TRBV11-1 and TRBJ2-6, with D maybe TRBD2 (5 bases). This CDR3 region has 14 residues. Trimming removed 5 bases at V and 1 base at J, with 6 bases between. Germline V CDR1 and CDR2: SGHAT, FQDESV (reference sequence).

V is TRBV19 and J is TRBJ2-7; D unclear. V was shortened by 4 bases and J by 1 base, with 17 bases between the two germline ends. CDR1 and CDR2 (germline): LNHDA, SQIVND (reference sequence). The CDR3 loop spans 16 amino acids. CDR3 sequence: CASSTSPQLSSYEQYF. DNA of the CDR3: TGTGCCAGTAGTACTTCGCCGCAGTTATCGTCCTACGAGCAGTACTTC.